This passage covers 19 T cell receptor beta chains from one sample sequenced in a study of blood T cell repertoires in COVID-19. Only in-frame clones appear in the TCRdb table, and some are missing; sequencing was by immunoSEQ multiplex PCR. This table has roughly 120,000 clones, about 85% appearing once. Material for sequencing was peripheral blood. These TCRs come from a man in his forties with acute or convalescent COVID-19.

This sequence joins TRBV5-4 and TRBJ2-1; tentative D call: TRBD1 (6 bases). The CDR3 is made up of 11 amino acids. The V end was cut by 4 bases, the J end by 12 bases, with 11 bases between. The V gene's germline CDR1 is SGHNT and CDR2 YYREEE (reference sequence). CDR3 bases: TGTGCCAGCAGCCCGACAGGTGGGCAGTTCTTC. It codes for CASSPTGGQFF.

The chain combines TRBV6-5 with TRBJ2-1; TRBD2 agrees at 7 bases. The CDR3 is made up of 14 amino acids. CDR1 is MNHEY, CDR2 SVGAGI, per germline. V was pared by 6 bases and J by 0 bases, with 2 bases of the junction left unmatched. The CDR3 bases are TGTGCCAGCAGCGTAGCGGGCTCCTACAATGAGCAGTTCTTC. Translating gives CASSVAGSYNEQFF.

The J gene is TRBJ2-2, the V gene TRBV24-1; 9 nucleotides align to TRBD1. Germline values: CDR1 KGHDR, CDR2 SFDVKD. This CDR3 contains 17 residues. The V gene end was trimmed by 2 bases and the J gene end by 1 base; junction bases not matched to a gene: 4. CDR3 sequence: CATSDYMDRGNTGELFF. DNA for the CDR3: TGTGCCACCAGTGATTATATGGACAGGGGGAACACCGGGGAGCTGTTTTTT.

In its sample, this clone was seen once. V usage is TRBV3-1 (or the pseudogene TRBV3-2) and J usage is TRBJ1-1; TRBD1 matches 7 bases. The CDR3 runs to 12 residues. Germline assignment: CDR1 LGHDT and CDR2 YNNKEL (reference sequence). V lost 3 bases, J lost 7 bases, and 2 bases stayed unmatched. The DNA for the CDR3 is TGTGCCAGCAGCCATGGGACAGTTGAAGCTTTCTTT. It specifies CASSHGTVEAFF.

This clone was seen just once. This chain joins TRBV7-3 and TRBJ2-1; D is perhaps TRBD1 (5 bases). The CDR3 is made up of 15 amino acids. From germline, CDR1 is SGHTA and CDR2 FQGTGA. V dropped 11 bases and J dropped 0 bases, with 17 bases sitting between them. CDR3 nucleotides: TGTGCCTCAGCTCCCAGGGTGAGCTCCTACAATGAGCAGTTCTTC. It is translated as CASAPRVSSYNEQFF.

The chain combines TRBV3-1 (or the pseudogene TRBV3-2) with TRBJ2-5, with TRBD2 identical over 15 bases. Germline V CDR1 and CDR2: LGHDT, YNNKEL (reference sequence). There are 16 residues in the CDR3. V lost 4 bases to trimming and J lost 5 bases; unmatched junction nucleotides: 5. The CDR3 nucleotides read TGTGCCAGCAGCCCCGGGACTAGCGGGGGGCCTGAGACCCAGTACTTC. Protein product: CASSPGTSGGPETQYF.

V is TRBV7-3 and J is TRBJ2-3; a possible D gene is TRBD2 (5 bases). This CDR3 has 13 amino acids. Germline CDR1 and CDR2: SGHTA and FQGTGA. The germline V and J ends were trimmed by 11 bases and 1 base, with 13 bases remaining between them. This CDR3 reads CAVRDSGTDTQYF. The DNA for the CDR3 is TGTGCCGTTCGGGATAGTGGCACAGATACGCAGTATTTT.

The chain is built from TRBV11-2 and TRBJ2-1, with D uncertain. Trimming removed 6 bases at V and 2 bases at J, with 8 bases between. CDR1 and CDR2 from the germline V gene are SGHAT and FQNNGV. This CDR3 comprises 13 residues. CDR3 nucleotide sequence: TGTGCCAGCAGGAACAATCCCTACAATGAGCAGTTCTTC. It translates to CASRNNPYNEQFF. Full variable domain (remainder filled in from reference TRBV11-2 and TRBJ2-1): EAGVAQSPRYKIIEKRQSVAFWCNPISGHATLYWYQQILGQGPKLLIQFQNNGVVDDSQLPKDRFSAERLKGVDSTLKIQPAKLEDSAVYLCASRNNPYNEQFFGPGTRLTVL.

The rearrangement joins TRBV7-9 to TRBJ2-7, with D perhaps TRBD2 (5 bases). Germline V lookup: CDR1 SEHNR, CDR2 FQNEAQ (reference sequence). V was trimmed by 1 base and J by 7 bases, leaving 14 bases between them. The CDR3 has 14 amino acids. CDR3 region: CASSLESGFGEQYF. The CDR3 DNA is TGTGCCAGCAGCTTAGAATCGGGGTTCGGGGAGCAGTACTTC.

Regarding this clone: The sample carries other DNA sequences with the same CDR3. The chain joins TRBV5-6 to TRBJ2-5; 9 nucleotides agree with TRBD2. Germline CDR1 reads SGHDT; CDR2 reads YYEEEE. J lost 5 bases, V lost 0 bases, and 5 bases had no gene match. The CDR3 loop spans 15 amino acids. The CDR3 here is CASSLGLAGGETQYF. The CDR3 nucleotides are TGTGCCAGCAGCTTGGGACTCGCGGGGGGGGAGACCCAGTACTTC.

The rearrangement links TRBV15 to TRBJ2-1; 13 nucleotides agree with TRBD2. Germline loops: CDR1 LNHNV, CDR2 YYDKDF (reference sequence). The CDR3 is 19 residues long. The V gene end was trimmed by 0 bases and the J gene end by 5 bases; junction bases not matched to a gene: 10. The CDR3 DNA reads as TGTGCCACCAGCAGAGATCTTTTTTCGACTAGCGGGGGGCACAATGAGCAGTTCTTC. Its protein is CATSRDLFSTSGGHNEQFF. Combining the CDR3 with reference TRBV15 and TRBJ2-1 gives the whole variable domain DAMVIQNPRYQVTQFGKPVTLSCSQTLNHNVMYWYQQKSSQAPKLLFHYYDKDFNNEADTPDNFQSRRPNTSFCFLDIRSPGLGDTAMYLCATSRDLFSTSGGHNEQFFGPGTRLTVL.

The gene calls are TRBV14 and TRBJ1-2; no firm D call. V was cut by 4 bases and J by 4 bases, with 16 bases left in between. Germline V CDR1 and CDR2: SGHDN, FVKESK. This CDR3 contains 15 residues. DNA of the CDR3: TGTGCCAGCAGCCTCCCGGGTTCAACCCCCTATGGCTACACCTTC. As protein: CASSLPGSTPYGYTF.

The genes are TRBV11-2 and TRBJ1-2; D gene uncertain. Between the trimmed V and J ends, which lost 2 bases and 4 bases, there was a span of 14 bases. Germline V CDR1 and CDR2: SGHAT, FQNNGV. The length of the CDR3 is 15 residues. CDR3 region: CASSLLSAGVYGYTF. In DNA, the CDR3 is TGTGCCAGCAGCTTACTCTCGGCAGGCGTCTATGGCTACACCTTC.

The CDR3 here is CASSYRGTGDEKLFF. The CDR3 nucleotides are TGTGCCAGCAGTTACCGGGGGACAGGGGATGAAAAACTGTTTTTT. The rearrangement joins TRBV6-5 to TRBJ1-4; 10 bases map to TRBD1. The CDR3 is 15 amino acids. J was trimmed by 6 bases and V by 2 bases; bases with no gene match: 3. The germline CDR1 and CDR2 sequences are MNHEY and SVGAGI.

This clone was observed once. The gene calls are TRBV6-1 and TRBJ1-2; D is perhaps TRBD1 (6 bases). Per germline, CDR1 MNHNS and CDR2 SASEGT. The CDR3 totals 15 residues. Trimming stripped 3 bases from V and 4 bases from J, with 15 bases between. Written as DNA, the CDR3 is TGTGCCAGCAGTGACGGGGGGGCAGGAAGCTATGGCTACACCTTC. Its protein product is CASSDGGAGSYGYTF.

V and J are TRBV9 and TRBJ2-1; 9 positions agree with TRBD2. V gave up 3 bases and J gave up 2 bases; unmatched junction bases: 6. Germline-derived CDR1 and CDR2 are SGDLS and YYNGEE. The CDR3 has 16 amino acids. In DNA, the CDR3 is TGTGCCAGCAGCGCCCTAGCGGGGTTACCCTACAATGAGCAGTTCTTC. Its protein is CASSALAGLPYNEQFF.

This chain joins TRBV29-1 and TRBJ1-4; a possible D gene is TRBD1 (5 bases). CDR1 is SQVTM, CDR2 ANQGSEA, per germline. This CDR3 is built from 15 residues. V was trimmed by 7 bases and J by 7 bases, leaving 22 bases between them. The CDR3 DNA sequence: TGCAGCGCCGGCAGCGGGGGGTATGAGGGTGAAAAACTGTTTTTT. It codes for CSAGSGGYEGEKLFF.

V and J are TRBV24-1 and TRBJ1-2, with 9 positions matching TRBD1. The V gene end was trimmed by 4 bases and the J gene end by 6 bases; junction bases not matched to a gene: 5. The germline V gene has CDR1 KGHDR and CDR2 SFDVKD. The CDR3 has 14 amino acids. The CDR3 DNA reads TGTGCCACCAGTGACCCCGGGACAGGGCATGGCTACACCTTC. Its translation is CATSDPGTGHGYTF.

The chain employs TRBV6-5 and TRBJ2-7, with unresolved D. The CDR3 has 11 residues. The ends were cut back, 10 bases at V and 6 bases at J, with 13 bases in the middle. CDR1 and CDR2 from the germline V gene are MNHEY and SVGAGI. The CDR3 DNA reads TGTGCCATATCCCTCGGTTCCGAGCAGTACTTC. Its translation: CAISLGSEQYF.